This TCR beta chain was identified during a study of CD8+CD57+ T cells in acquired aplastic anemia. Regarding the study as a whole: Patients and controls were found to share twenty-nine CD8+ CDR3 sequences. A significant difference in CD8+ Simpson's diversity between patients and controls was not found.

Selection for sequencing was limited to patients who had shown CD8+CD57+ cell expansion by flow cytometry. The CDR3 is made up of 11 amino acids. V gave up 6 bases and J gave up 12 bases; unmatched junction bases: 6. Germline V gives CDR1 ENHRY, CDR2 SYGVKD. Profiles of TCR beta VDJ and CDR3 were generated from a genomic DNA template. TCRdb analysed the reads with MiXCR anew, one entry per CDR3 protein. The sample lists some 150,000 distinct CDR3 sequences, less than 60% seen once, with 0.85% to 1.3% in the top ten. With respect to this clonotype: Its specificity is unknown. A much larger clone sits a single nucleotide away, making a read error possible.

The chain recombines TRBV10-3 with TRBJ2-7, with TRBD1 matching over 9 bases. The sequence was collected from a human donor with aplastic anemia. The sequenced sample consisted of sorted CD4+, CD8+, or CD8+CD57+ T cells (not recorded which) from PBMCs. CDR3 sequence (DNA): TGTGCCATCAGATCACCGGGACAGGGGTACTTC. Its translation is CAIRSPGQGYF.